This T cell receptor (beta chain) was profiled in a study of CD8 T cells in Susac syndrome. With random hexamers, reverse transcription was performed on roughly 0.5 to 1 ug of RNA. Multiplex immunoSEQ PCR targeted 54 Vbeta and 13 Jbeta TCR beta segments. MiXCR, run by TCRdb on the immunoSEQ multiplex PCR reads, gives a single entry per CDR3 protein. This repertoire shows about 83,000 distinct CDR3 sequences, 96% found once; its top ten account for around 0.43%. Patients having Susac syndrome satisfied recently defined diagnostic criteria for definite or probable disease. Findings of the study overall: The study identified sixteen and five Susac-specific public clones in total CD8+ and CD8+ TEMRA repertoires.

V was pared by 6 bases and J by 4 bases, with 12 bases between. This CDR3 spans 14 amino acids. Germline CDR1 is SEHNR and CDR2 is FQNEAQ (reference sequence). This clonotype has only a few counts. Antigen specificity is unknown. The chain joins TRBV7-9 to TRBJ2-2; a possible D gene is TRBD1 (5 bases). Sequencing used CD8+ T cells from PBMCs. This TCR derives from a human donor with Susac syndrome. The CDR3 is CASRSSGFTGELFF. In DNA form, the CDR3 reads TGTGCCAGCAGGTCATCAGGGTTCACCGGGGAGCTGTTTTTT.